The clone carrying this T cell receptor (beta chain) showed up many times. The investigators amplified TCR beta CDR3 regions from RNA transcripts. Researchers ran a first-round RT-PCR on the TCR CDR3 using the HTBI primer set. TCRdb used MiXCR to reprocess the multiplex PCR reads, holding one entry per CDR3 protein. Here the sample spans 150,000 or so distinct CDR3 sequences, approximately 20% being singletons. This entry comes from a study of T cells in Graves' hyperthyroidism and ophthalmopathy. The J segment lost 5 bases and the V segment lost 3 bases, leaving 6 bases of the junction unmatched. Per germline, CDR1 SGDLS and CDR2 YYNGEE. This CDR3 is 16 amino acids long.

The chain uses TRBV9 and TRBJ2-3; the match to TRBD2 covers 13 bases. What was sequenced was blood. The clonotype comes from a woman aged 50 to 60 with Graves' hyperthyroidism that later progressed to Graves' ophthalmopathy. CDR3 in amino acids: CASSGRLAGGQDTQYF. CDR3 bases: TGTGCCAGCAGCGGAAGACTAGCGGGAGGCCAAGATACGCAGTATTTT.